Below are 24 T cell receptor beta chains sequenced from a single sample in a study of T-cell memory formation after mild COVID-19. Each CDR3 protein gets one entry after TCRdb re-called the 5' RACE reads with MiXCR. Among about 540,000 distinct CDR3 sequences listed, 20% were seen once. Material for sequencing was PBMCs or a T cell subset sorted from them (not recorded which). The receptor source for this set is an adult woman who had mild COVID-19 (a few samples of this study predate the infection). Cell type and time point are not known.

The table lists this clonotype with a few counts. This chain uses TRBV20-1 with TRBJ2-7; D not certain. This CDR3 comprises 13 residues. The ends were cut back, 2 bases at V and 3 bases at J, with 11 bases in the middle. The V gene's germline CDR1 is DFQATT and CDR2 SNEGSKA (reference sequence). The CDR3 DNA reads as TGCAGTGCTAGAATCCACGGATACTACGAGCAGTACTTC. This translates into CSARIHGYYEQYF.

This chain joins TRBV15 and TRBJ1-2; TRBD1 might be the D (5 bases). Germline V gene sequence: CDR1 LNHNV, CDR2 YYDKDF (reference sequence). V lost 9 bases, J lost 4 bases, and 15 bases lay in between. The CDR3 totals 13 residues. The CDR3 DNA follows: TGTGCCACTACCGACAGAAACTTCTATGGCTACACCTTC. It specifies CATTDRNFYGYTF. The full variable domain, in which reference TRBV15 and TRBJ1-2 provide the parts outside the CDR3, is DAMVIQNPRYQVTQFGKPVTLSCSQTLNHNVMYWYQQKSSQAPKLLFHYYDKDFNNEADTPDNFQSRRPNTSFCFLDIRSPGLGDTAMYLCATTDRNFYGYTFGSGTRLTVV.

This clonotype was observed a few times. This chain connects TRBV30 to TRBJ1-1; D is perhaps TRBD1 (5 bases). There are 12 residues in the CDR3. Trimming shortened V by 5 bases and J by 8 bases, and 15 bases separated the two germline ends. The germline CDR1 and CDR2 sequences are GTSNPN and SVGIG (reference sequence). Written as DNA, the CDR3 is TGTGCCTGGGCCGGGGACGGTCGAGAAGCTTTCTTT. Protein product: CAWAGDGREAFF.

This clonotype was seen only a few times. The chain has TRBV7-9 and TRBJ2-3; 10 bases fit TRBD2. There are 15 residues in the CDR3. Looked up from germline, CDR1 is SEHNR and CDR2 is FQNEAQ (reference sequence). V shed 5 bases, J shed 5 bases, and the junction held 7 bases outside the gene matches. In DNA form, the CDR3 reads TGTGCCAGCAGCCAGCTAGCGGGAGAGGTAGATACGCAGTATTTT. Its translation is CASSQLAGEVDTQYF. The whole variable domain, filled in from reference TRBV7-9 and TRBJ2-3, reads DTGVSQNPRHKITKRGQNVTFRCDPISEHNRLYWYRQTLGQGPEFLTYFQNEAQLEKSRLLSDRFSAERPKGSFSTLEIQRTEQGDSAMYLCASSQLAGEVDTQYFGPGTRLTVL.

A few counts support this clonotype. The chain recombines TRBV12-3 or TRBV12-4 with TRBJ1-2; no firm D call. This CDR3 is built from 14 residues. The V and J ends lost 6 bases and 1 base respectively, with 12 bases between them. The DNA of the CDR3 is TGTGCCAGCAGCCAGATGGAGCATAACTATGGCTACACCTTC. It is translated as CASSQMEHNYGYTF.

This sequence joins TRBV2 and TRBJ1-2; no clear D gene. Trimming removed 10 bases at V and 1 base at J, with 10 bases between. CDR1 SNHLY and CDR2 FYNNEI come from the germline V gene. This CDR3 contains 12 residues. The CDR3 DNA is TGTGCCACCACTAATTATAACTATGGCTACACCTTC. This sequence encodes CATTNYNYGYTF.

Notes on this clonotype: At one of its ends the junction is not consistent with the germline gene, which may arise from a read error. The chain recombines TRBV24-1 with TRBJ2-7; no firm D call. There are 15 residues in the CDR3. Germline-derived CDR1 and CDR2 are KGHDR and SFDVKD. DNA of the CDR3: TGTGCCACCAGCGATTTCCCCAGTGACGGCTACGAGCAGTACTTC. This sequence encodes CATSDFPSDGYEQYF.

V and J are TRBV7-6 and TRBJ2-3; D is possibly TRBD1 (5 bases). Germline CDR1 SGHVS, CDR2 FNYEAQ. This CDR3 has 15 amino acids. The V end was cut by 5 bases, the J end by 4 bases, with 16 bases between. CDR3 in DNA: TGTGCCAGCAGCCCGCTGGGGCAGTCCCCAGATACGCAGTATTTT. It translates to CASSPLGQSPDTQYF.

This clonotype was seen only a few times. This sequence joins TRBV27 and TRBJ2-4, with D possibly being TRBD2 (6 bases). The length of the CDR3 is 15 residues. V gave up 6 bases and J gave up 1 base, with 13 bases separating them. Per germline, CDR1 MNHEY and CDR2 SMNVEV (reference sequence). DNA for the CDR3: TGTGCCAGCAGAGTTGCGGGGTTGGCCAAAAACATTCAGTACTTC. Amino acid sequence: CASRVAGLAKNIQYF.

This clonotype showed up just a few times. This sequence joins TRBV12-3 or TRBV12-4 and TRBJ2-1; TRBD2 aligns across 7 bases. The CDR3 length is 17 residues. After removal of 6 bases from V and 1 base from J, the junction contained 12 bases not matched to a gene. The CDR3 DNA is TGTGCCAGCAGCTCCCCTAGCAGCGGGGAGTCCTACAATGAGCAGTTCTTC. This encodes CASSSPSSGESYNEQFF.

The rearrangement links TRBV4-3 to TRBJ2-2; 7 bases match TRBD2. Germline CDR1 is LGHNA and CDR2 is YSLEER. CDR3 length: 18 residues. V shed 0 bases and J 0 bases; nucleotides not matched to a gene: 7. The CDR3: CASSQDVGGEPNTGELFF. The CDR3 bases are TGCGCCAGCAGCCAAGATGTGGGGGGGGAGCCGAACACCGGGGAGCTGTTTTTT.

The chain recombines TRBV10-3 with TRBJ2-7, with TRBD2 as a possible D gene (6 bases). Germline assignment: CDR1 ENHRY and CDR2 SYGVKD. V was cut by 6 bases and J by 4 bases, with 16 bases left in between. The CDR3 is 14 amino acids. The CDR3 coding sequence is TGTGCCATCAGGGAAGCTAGCGAGATATACGAGCAGTACTTC. It is translated as CAIREASEIYEQYF.

The chain employs TRBV10-3 and TRBJ2-1; 15 positions agree with TRBD2. Germline V gene lookup returns CDR1 ENHRY and CDR2 SYGVKD. This CDR3 comprises 13 residues. The ends lost 8 bases at V and 10 bases at J; junction bases unmatched: 3. The DNA of the CDR3 is TGTGCCATCCGGGGACTAGCGGGAGGCGAGCAGTTCTTC. Translation: CAIRGLAGGEQFF.

The sample holds a few counts of this clonotype. The J gene is TRBJ1-1, the V gene TRBV7-3; 7 bases line up with TRBD1. Losses at the gene ends were 2 bases for V and 5 bases for J; bases not matched to a gene: 8. Germline V lookup: CDR1 SGHTA, CDR2 FQGTGA. This CDR3 is built from 15 residues. CDR3 nucleotide sequence: TGTGCCAGCAGCTTAGACAGGGTTGGTAGGACTGAAGCTTTCTTT. Translating it yields CASSLDRVGRTEAFF. Supplemented by reference TRBV7-3 and TRBJ1-1, the full variable domain reads GAGVSQTPSNKVTEKGKYVELRCDPISGHTALYWYRQSLGQGPEFLIYFQGTGAADDSGLPNDRFFAVRPEGSVSTLKIQRTERGDSAVYLCASSLDRVGRTEAFFGQGTRLTVV.

This clonotype has more than one count but fewer than ten. The chain carries TRBV5-1 and TRBJ2-7; maybe TRBD2 (7 bases). This CDR3 has 14 amino acids. CDR1 and CDR2 (germline): SGHRS, YFSETQ. Trimming shortened V by 0 bases and J by 7 bases, and 14 bases separated the two germline ends. In nucleotides, the CDR3 is TGCGCCAGCAGCTTGGCCGCGGGGGCTTGGGAGCAGTACTTC. Translation gives CASSLAAGAWEQYF. Full variable domain (missing parts from reference TRBV5-1 and TRBJ2-7): KAGVTQTPRYLIKTRGQQVTLSCSPISGHRSVSWYQQTPGQGLQFLFEYFSETQRNKGNFPGRFSGRQFSNSRSEMNVSTLELGDSALYLCASSLAAGAWEQYFGPGTRLTVT.

The chain joins TRBV6-1 to TRBJ1-5; 9 nucleotides line up with TRBD1. Per germline, CDR1 MNHNS and CDR2 SASEGT. This CDR3 has 15 amino acids. Trimming took 5 bases from V and 2 from J; bases not matched to a gene: 4. The DNA of the CDR3 is TGTGCCAGCAGTCCACGGACAGGGGGCAATCAGCCCCAGCATTTT. Its translation: CASSPRTGGNQPQHF.

This clonotype was seen a few times. This chain links TRBV14 with TRBJ2-7; unclear D gene. Trimming removed 3 bases from V and 2 bases from J, with 8 bases in between. This CDR3 contains 13 residues. Germline V CDR1 and CDR2: SGHDN, FVKESK. CDR3: CASSHSLTYEQYF. The CDR3 DNA reads as TGTGCCAGCAGCCATAGCCTCACCTACGAGCAGTACTTC. The full variable domain, completed using reference TRBV14 and TRBJ2-7, is EAGVTQFPSHSVIEKGQTVTLRCDPISGHDNLYWYRRVMGKEIKFLLHFVKESKQDESGMPNNRFLAERTGGTYSTLKVQPAELEDSGVYFCASSHSLTYEQYFGPGTRLTVT.

This clonotype was observed at least ten times. One end of the junction varies from germline; a read error may be responsible. The chain links TRBV5-1 to TRBJ2-5; D is perhaps TRBD1 (6 bases). From germline, CDR1 is SGHRS and CDR2 YFSETQ. This CDR3 comprises 13 residues. The CDR3 loop is CASSLPGEETQYF. The CDR3 DNA sequence: TGTGCCAGCAGCTTACCAGGGGAAGAGACCCAGTACTTC.

This clonotype was observed a few times. The rearrangement uses TRBV18 and TRBJ1-1, with D perhaps matching TRBD1 (5 bases). From germline, CDR1 is KGHSH and CDR2 LQKENI. V lost 3 bases and J lost 0, with 8 bases in between. CDR3 length: 14 amino acids. CDR3 loop: CASSPTALNTEAFF. The CDR3 bases are TGTGCCAGCTCACCGACAGCACTGAACACTGAAGCTTTCTTT.

Here the CDR3 reads CASSFQQGNGETQYF. CDR3 nucleotide sequence: TGTGCCAGCAGCTTTCAACAGGGGAATGGAGAGACCCAGTACTTC. The chain is built from TRBV7-9 and TRBJ2-5, with 7 bases that match TRBD1. Losses at the gene ends were 3 bases for V and 4 bases for J; bases not matched to a gene: 8. This CDR3 contains 15 residues. Germline V gives CDR1 SEHNR, CDR2 FQNEAQ (reference sequence). The full variable domain, in which reference TRBV7-9 and TRBJ2-5 provide the parts outside the CDR3, is DTGVSQNPRHKITKRGQNVTFRCDPISEHNRLYWYRQTLGQGPEFLTYFQNEAQLEKSRLLSDRFSAERPKGSFSTLEIQRTEQGDSAMYLCASSFQQGNGETQYFGPGTRLLVL.

The gene calls are TRBV7-9 and TRBJ2-1, with 8 bases that match TRBD2. Germline lookup yields CDR1 SEHNR and CDR2 FQNEAQ (reference sequence). The CDR3 contains 16 residues. Germline trimming cut 5 bases from V and 4 bases from J; bases unmatched to any gene: 10. The CDR3 here is CASSPPTRGVYNEQFF. The CDR3 region has the DNA TGTGCCAGCAGCCCCCCCACGCGGGGGGTTTACAATGAGCAGTTCTTC.

The chain recombines TRBV9 with TRBJ2-5; TRBD1 might be the D (6 bases). Germline CDR1 and CDR2: SGDLS and YYNGEE. The CDR3 length is 14 residues. Trimming shortened V by 0 bases and J by 4 bases, and 10 bases separated the two germline ends. Here the CDR3 reads CASSVDWGRETQYF. Written as DNA, the CDR3 is TGTGCCAGCAGCGTAGACTGGGGGCGAGAGACCCAGTACTTC.

J is TRBJ2-5 and V is TRBV4-1, with D hard to call. The CDR3 consists of 13 residues. CDR1 is MGHRA, CDR2 YSYEKL, per germline. V lost 1 base and J 2 bases, leaving 5 bases between the germline ends. CDR3 bases: TGCGCCAGCAGCCAAGTAAGACAAGAGACCCAGTACTTC. As protein: CASSQVRQETQYF.

The gene calls are TRBV7-6 and TRBJ2-1; 11 nucleotides align to TRBD2. Per the germline V gene, CDR1 is SGHVS and CDR2 is FNYEAQ. This CDR3 is 15 amino acids long. Germline trimming cut 5 bases from V and 7 bases from J; bases unmatched to any gene: 7. The CDR3 sequence: CASSNSSGRSNEQFF. As DNA, the CDR3 is TGTGCCAGCAGCAACTCTAGCGGGAGGTCTAATGAGCAGTTCTTC.